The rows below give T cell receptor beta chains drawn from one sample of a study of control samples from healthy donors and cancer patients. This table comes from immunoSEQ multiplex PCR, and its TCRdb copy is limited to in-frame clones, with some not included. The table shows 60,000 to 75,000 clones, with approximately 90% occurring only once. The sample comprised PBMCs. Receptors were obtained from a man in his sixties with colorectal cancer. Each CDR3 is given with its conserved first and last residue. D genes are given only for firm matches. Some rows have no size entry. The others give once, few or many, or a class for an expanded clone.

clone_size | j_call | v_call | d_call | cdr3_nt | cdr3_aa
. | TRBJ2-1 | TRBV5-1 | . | TGCGCCAGCACTAAAGGCGATGAGCAGTTCTTC | CASTKGDEQFF
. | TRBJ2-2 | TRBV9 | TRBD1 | TGTGCCAGCAGCGCCGTTGGACCGGGACAGGGGTTTTTGGCCGGGGAGCTGTTTTTT | CASSAVGPGQGFLAGELFF
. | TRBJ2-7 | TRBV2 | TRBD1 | TGTGCCAGCAGAGGACAGGGGTCATCCTACGAGCAGTACTTC | CASRGQGSSYEQYF
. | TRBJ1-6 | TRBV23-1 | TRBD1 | TGCGCCAGCAGTCGTAAATCTACAGGGGAAGGCTCCTATAATTCACCCCTCCACTTT | CASSRKSTGEGSYNSPLHF
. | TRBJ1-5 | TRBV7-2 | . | TGTGCCAGCAGCTTAGGGGGACGGGGCGATCAGCCCCAGCATTTT | CASSLGGRGDQPQHF
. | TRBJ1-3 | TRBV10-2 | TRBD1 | TGCGCCAGCAGTGCAACAGGGGCTGGAAACACCATATATTTT | CASSATGAGNTIYF
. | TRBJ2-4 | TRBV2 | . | TGTGCCGGGGCCCCGGGGCCCGAAAACATTCAGTACTTC | CAGAPGPENIQYF
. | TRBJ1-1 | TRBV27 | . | TGTGCCAGCAGTCCGGCCCCACAAGACACTGAAGCTTTCTTT | CASSPAPQDTEAFF
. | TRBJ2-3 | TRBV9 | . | TGTGCCAGCAGCGTAGAAGGGGGTAGCACAGATACGCAGTATTTT | CASSVEGGSTDTQYF
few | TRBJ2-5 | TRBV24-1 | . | TGTGCCACCAGTGGGGGGTACCAAGAGACCCAGTACTTC | CATSGGYQETQYF
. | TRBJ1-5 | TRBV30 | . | TGTGCCTGGAGTGAGATCGGGCTCAAGCCCCAGCATTTT | CAWSEIGLKPQHF
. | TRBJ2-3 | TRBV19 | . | TGTGCCAGTATGGGGCGTTCAGATACGCAGTATTTT | CASMGRSDTQYF
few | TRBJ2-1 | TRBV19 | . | TGTGCCAGTAGTTTGGGAGGTTCCTACAATGAGCAGTTCTTC | CASSLGGSYNEQFF
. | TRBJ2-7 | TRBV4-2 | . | TGTGCCAGCAGCCAAGAGGCCGGAGCTAGGGTCTACGAGCAGTACTTC | CASSQEAGARVYEQYF
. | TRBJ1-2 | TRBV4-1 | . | TGCGCCAGCAGCCAAGACAGGGAATACTATGGCTACACCTTC | CASSQDREYYGYTF
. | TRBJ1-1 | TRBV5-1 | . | TGCGCCAGCAGCTTGGACGGGATGAACACTGAAGCTTTCTTT | CASSLDGMNTEAFF
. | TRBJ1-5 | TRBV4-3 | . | TGCGCCAGCGGGGACGGGGAGCAGCATTTT | CASGDGEQHF
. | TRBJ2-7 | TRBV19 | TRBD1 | TGTGCCAGTAGTATAGGGGGGACAGCCTTTACCTACGAGCAGTACTTC | CASSIGGTAFTYEQYF
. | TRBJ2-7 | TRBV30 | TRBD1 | TGTGCCTGGAGGAGGACAGGGACCACCTACGAGCAGTACTTC | CAWRRTGTTYEQYF
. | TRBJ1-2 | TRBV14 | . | TGTGCCAGCAGCCCTTTCCAGGGACAAGGCGGCTACACCTTC | CASSPFQGQGGYTF
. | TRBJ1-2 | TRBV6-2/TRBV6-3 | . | TGTGCCAGCAGTTATGGACCCTATGGCTACACCTTC | CASSYGPYGYTF
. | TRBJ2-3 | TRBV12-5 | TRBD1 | TGTGCTAGTGGACAGACAGGGTTTCGACCAGATACGCAGTATTTT | CASGQTGFRPDTQYF
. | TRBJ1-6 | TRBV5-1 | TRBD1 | TGCGCCAGCACCGACAACACAGGGGGCTCTTCACCCCTCCACTTT | CASTDNTGGSSPLHF
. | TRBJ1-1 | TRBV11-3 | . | TGTGCCAGCAGCTCCCGAGGCACTGAAGCTTTCTTT | CASSSRGTEAFF
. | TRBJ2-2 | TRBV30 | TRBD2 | TGTGCCTGGACCGCGGGAGGAGAGGTGAACACCGGGGAGCTGTTTTTT | CAWTAGGEVNTGELFF
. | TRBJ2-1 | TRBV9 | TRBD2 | TGTGCCAGCAGCGTAAGGTCGAGTGGAAGCGGGGGGGACAATGAGCAGTTCTTC | CASSVRSSGSGGDNEQFF
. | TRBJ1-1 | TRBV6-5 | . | TGTGCCAGCAGGAACAGGGCAAAGAACACTGAAGCTTTCTTT | CASRNRAKNTEAFF
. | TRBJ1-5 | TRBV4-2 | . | TGTGCCAGCAGCCAAGTTGTTGCGAGCAATCAGCCCCAGCATTTT | CASSQVVASNQPQHF
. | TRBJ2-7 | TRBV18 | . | TGTGCCAGCTCACTTGGACAGTACGAGCAGTACTTC | CASSLGQYEQYF
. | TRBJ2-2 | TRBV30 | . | TGTGCCTGGAGTGTAGGCCAGGGGAACACCGGGGAGCTGTTTTTT | CAWSVGQGNTGELFF
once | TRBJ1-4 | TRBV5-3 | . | TGTGCCAGAAGCCCCGACCGATTTAATGAAAAACTGTTTTTT | CARSPDRFNEKLFF
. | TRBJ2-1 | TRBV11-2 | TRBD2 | TGTGCCAGCAGCTTAGAACTAGCGGGGATCGGGCAGTTCTTC | CASSLELAGIGQFF
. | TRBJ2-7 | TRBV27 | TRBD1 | TGTGCCAGCAGACGGACAGGGCAGAACGAGCAGTACTTC | CASRRTGQNEQYF
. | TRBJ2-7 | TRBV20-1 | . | TGCAGTGCTAATGAGGGTAGCATTTACGAGCAGTACTTC | CSANEGSIYEQYF
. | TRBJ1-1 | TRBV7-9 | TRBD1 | TGTGCCAGCAGCTTTGGACAGGGGAGCGCTGAAGCTTTCTTT | CASSFGQGSAEAFF
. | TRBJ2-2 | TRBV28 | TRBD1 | TGTGCCAGCAGCGGCCCCGGGACAGTGAACACCGGGGAGCTGTTTTTT | CASSGPGTVNTGELFF
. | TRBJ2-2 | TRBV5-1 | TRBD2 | TGCGCCAGCAGCTCCTCCCTAGCGGGGGGCACCCCCGGGGAGCTGTTTTTT | CASSSSLAGGTPGELFF
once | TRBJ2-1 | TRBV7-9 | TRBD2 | TGTGCCAGCAACCTAGCGGGGGCCTACAATGAGCAGTTCTTC | CASNLAGAYNEQFF
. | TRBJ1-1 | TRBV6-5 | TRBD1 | TGTGCCAGCAGTTACCTATGGACAGGGCTAAACACTGAAGCTTTCTTT | CASSYLWTGLNTEAFF
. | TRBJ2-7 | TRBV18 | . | TGTGCCAGCTCACCGCGACAGGCTACCTACGAGCAGTACTTC | CASSPRQATYEQYF
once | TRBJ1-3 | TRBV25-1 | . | TGTGCCAGCAGTGAAGTGGGGGGGACTGGAAACACCATATATTTT | CASSEVGGTGNTIYF
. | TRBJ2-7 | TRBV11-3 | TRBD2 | TGTGCCAGCAGCTTAGGGGGACTAGCGGGTCCTCCCTACGAGCAGTACTTC | CASSLGGLAGPPYEQYF
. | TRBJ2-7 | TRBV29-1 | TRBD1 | TGCAGCGTTGAAGGGGATAGACAGGGCAATTCCTACGAGCAGTACTTC | CSVEGDRQGNSYEQYF
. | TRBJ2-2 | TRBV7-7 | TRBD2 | TGTGCCAGCAGCCCAAGGAGCGGGGGGTACGTCGGGGAGCTGTTTTTT | CASSPRSGGYVGELFF